This TCR beta chain was documented in a study of CD8 T cells in Susac syndrome. Random hexamers served to reverse transcribe about 0.5 to 1 ug RNA. TCRdb independently ran MiXCR on the immunoSEQ multiplex PCR reads; one entry per CDR3 protein. The sample has 250,000 to 300,000 distinct CDR3 sequences, roughly 85% seen once; the top ten hold approximately 0.2%. Germline V gene sequence: CDR1 SEHNR, CDR2 FQNEAQ (reference sequence). The CDR3 consists of 16 residues. V lost 5 bases to trimming and J lost 2 bases; unmatched junction nucleotides: 9. The chain is built from TRBV7-9 and TRBJ2-3; 8 bases map to TRBD1. Sequencing input: CD8+ T cells from PBMCs. The source is a human donor with multiple sclerosis. The DNA of the CDR3 is TGTGCCAGCAGCGCCCGACAGGGGCCCTCCACAGATACGCAGTATTTT. Its protein product is CASSARQGPSTDTQYF.